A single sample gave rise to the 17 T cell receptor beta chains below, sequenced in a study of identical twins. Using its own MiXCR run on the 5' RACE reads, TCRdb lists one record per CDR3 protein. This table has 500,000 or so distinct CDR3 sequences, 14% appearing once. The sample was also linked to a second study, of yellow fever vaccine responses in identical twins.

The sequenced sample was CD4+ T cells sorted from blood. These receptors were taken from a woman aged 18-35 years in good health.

CDR3 DNA: TGTGCCAGCAGAAACGACAGGAGCTCCTACGAGCAGTACTTC. This sequence encodes CASRNDRSSYEQYF. The chain combines TRBV12-3 or TRBV12-4 with TRBJ2-7, with a possible D match to TRBD1 (6 bases). The V end lost 6 bases, the J end lost 0 bases, and 12 bases lay between the germline ends. The CDR3 has 14 amino acids.

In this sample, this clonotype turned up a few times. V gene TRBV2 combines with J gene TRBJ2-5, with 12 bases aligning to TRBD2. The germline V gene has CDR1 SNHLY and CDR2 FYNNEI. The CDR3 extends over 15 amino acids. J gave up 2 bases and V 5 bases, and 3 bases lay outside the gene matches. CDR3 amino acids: CASSRTSGTQETQYF. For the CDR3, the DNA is TGTGCCAGCAGTAGGACTAGCGGGACGCAAGAGACCCAGTACTTC.

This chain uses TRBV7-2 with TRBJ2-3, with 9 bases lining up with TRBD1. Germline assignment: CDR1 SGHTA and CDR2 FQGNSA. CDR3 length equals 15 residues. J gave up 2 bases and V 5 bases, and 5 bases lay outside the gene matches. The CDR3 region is CASSVRDRATDTQYF. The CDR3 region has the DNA TGTGCCAGCAGCGTAAGGGACAGGGCCACAGATACGCAGTATTTT.

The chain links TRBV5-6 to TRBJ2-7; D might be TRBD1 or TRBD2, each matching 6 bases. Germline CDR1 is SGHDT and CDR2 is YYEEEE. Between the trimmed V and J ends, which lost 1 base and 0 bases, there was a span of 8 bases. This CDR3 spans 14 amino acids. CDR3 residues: CASSLRGASYEQYF. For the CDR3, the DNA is TGTGCCAGCAGCTTGAGGGGGGCCTCCTACGAGCAGTACTTC. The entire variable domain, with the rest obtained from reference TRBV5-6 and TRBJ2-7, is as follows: DAGVTQSPTHLIKTRGQQVTLRCSPKSGHDTVSWYQQALGQGPQFIFQYYEEEERQRGNFPDRFSGHQFPNYSSELNVNALLLGDSALYLCASSLRGASYEQYFGPGTRLTVT.

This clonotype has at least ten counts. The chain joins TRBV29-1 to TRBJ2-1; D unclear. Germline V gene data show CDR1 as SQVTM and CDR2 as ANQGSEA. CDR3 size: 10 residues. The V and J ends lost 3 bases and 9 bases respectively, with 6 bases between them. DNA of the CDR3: TGCAGCGTTGAGGATATTGAGCAGTTCTTC. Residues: CSVEDIEQFF.

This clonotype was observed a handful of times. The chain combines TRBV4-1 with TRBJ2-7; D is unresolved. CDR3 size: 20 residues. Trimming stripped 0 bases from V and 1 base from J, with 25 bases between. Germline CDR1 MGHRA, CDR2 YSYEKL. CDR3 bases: TGCGCCAGCAGCCAAGATAGCTTGTGGACCGAGCCCCTCCGTTCCTACGAGCAGTACTTC. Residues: CASSQDSLWTEPLRSYEQYF.

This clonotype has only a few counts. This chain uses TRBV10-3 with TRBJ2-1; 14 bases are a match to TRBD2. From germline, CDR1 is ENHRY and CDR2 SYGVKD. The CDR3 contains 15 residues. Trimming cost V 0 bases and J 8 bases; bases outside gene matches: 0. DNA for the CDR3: TGTGCCATCAGTGAGTCGACTAGCGGGAGGGATGAGCAGTTCTTC. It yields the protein CAISESTSGRDEQFF.

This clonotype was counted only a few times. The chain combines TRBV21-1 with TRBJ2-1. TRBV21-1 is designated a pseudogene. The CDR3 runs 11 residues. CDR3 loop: CASSKKIEQFF. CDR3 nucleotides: TGTGCCAGCAGCAAAAAGATTGAGCAGTTCTTC.

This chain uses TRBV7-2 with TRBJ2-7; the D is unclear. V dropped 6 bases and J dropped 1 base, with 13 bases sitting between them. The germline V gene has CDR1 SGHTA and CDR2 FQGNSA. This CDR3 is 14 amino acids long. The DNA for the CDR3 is TGTGCCAGCAGTCTCGTCGCGATTTCCTACGAGCAGTACTTC. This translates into CASSLVAISYEQYF.

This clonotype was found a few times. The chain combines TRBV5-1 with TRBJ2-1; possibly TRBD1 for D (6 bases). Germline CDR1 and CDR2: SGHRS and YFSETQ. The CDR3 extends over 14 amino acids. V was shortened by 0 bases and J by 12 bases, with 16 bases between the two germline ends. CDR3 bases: TGCGCCAGCAGCTTGGAGGGACAAATGGTAGTGCAGTTCTTC. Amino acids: CASSLEGQMVVQFF. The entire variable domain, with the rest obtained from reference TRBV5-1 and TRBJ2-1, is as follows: KAGVTQTPRYLIKTRGQQVTLSCSPISGHRSVSWYQQTPGQGLQFLFEYFSETQRNKGNFPGRFSGRQFSNSRSEMNVSTLELGDSALYLCASSLEGQMVVQFFGPGTRLTVL.

This CDR3 reads CASSQLGAEGGYTF. The CDR3 region has the DNA TGTGCCAGCAGCCAATTGGGGGCAGAAGGCGGCTACACCTTC. The V gene is TRBV3-1, the J gene TRBJ1-2; D is possibly TRBD1 (6 bases). V was shortened by 2 bases and J by 8 bases, with 15 bases between the two germline ends. This CDR3 is 14 amino acids long. The germline V gene encodes CDR1 LGHDT and CDR2 YNNKEL (reference sequence).

For the CDR3, the DNA is TGTGCCAGCAGCCGAGGGACAGCGGGGACTAGCGGGTACACCGGGGAGCTGTTTTTT. Translating gives CASSRGTAGTSGYTGELFF. The rearrangement uses TRBV6-1 and TRBJ2-2; 12 nucleotides align to TRBD2. The CDR3 is 19 amino acids. Germline assignment: CDR1 MNHNS and CDR2 SASEGT. V was pared by 6 bases and J by 3 bases, with 14 bases of the junction left unmatched.

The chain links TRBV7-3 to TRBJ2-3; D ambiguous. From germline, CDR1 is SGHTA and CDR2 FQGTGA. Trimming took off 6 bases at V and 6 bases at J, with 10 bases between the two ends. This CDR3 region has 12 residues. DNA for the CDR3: TGTGCCAGCAGTTTTGTCCGGGATACGCAGTATTTT. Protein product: CASSFVRDTQYF. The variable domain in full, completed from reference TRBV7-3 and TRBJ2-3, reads GAGVSQTPSNKVTEKGKYVELRCDPISGHTALYWYRQSLGQGPEFLIYFQGTGAADDSGLPNDRFFAVRPEGSVSTLKIQRTERGDSAVYLCASSFVRDTQYFGPGTRLTVL.

The DNA for the CDR3 is TGCGCCAGCAGTGCCTCCGGGCCGGGACAGGGGAGCAATGAGCAGTTCTTC. This gives the protein CASSASGPGQGSNEQFF. The gene calls are TRBV10-2 and TRBJ2-1; 10 bases map to TRBD1. Germline V gives CDR1 WSHSY, CDR2 SAAADI. This CDR3 has 17 residues. V lost 4 bases, J lost 6 bases, and 12 bases stayed unmatched.

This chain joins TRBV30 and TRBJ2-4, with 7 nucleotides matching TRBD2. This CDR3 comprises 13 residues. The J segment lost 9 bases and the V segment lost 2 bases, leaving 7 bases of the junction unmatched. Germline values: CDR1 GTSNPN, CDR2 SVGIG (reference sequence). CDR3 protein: CAWSNGLGGIQYF. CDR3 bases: TGTGCCTGGAGTAACGGACTAGGCGGCATTCAGTACTTC. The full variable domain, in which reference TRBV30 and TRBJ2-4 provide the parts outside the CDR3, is SQTIHQWPATLVQPVGSPLSLECTVEGTSNPNLYWYRQAAGRGLQLLFYSVGIGQISSEVPQNLSASRPQDRQFILSSKKLLLSDSGFYLCAWSNGLGGIQYFGAGTRLSVL.

Here the CDR3 reads CASSNPDKGWQTQYF. The DNA of the CDR3 is TGTGCCAGCAGCAATCCGGACAAGGGGTGGCAGACCCAGTACTTC. The V and J genes are TRBV7-9 and TRBJ2-5; a weak D match, TRBD1 (5 bases). The CDR3 sequence is 15 residues long. Trimming took off 5 bases at V and 6 bases at J, with 19 bases between the two ends. CDR1 SEHNR and CDR2 FQNEAQ come from the germline V gene (reference sequence).

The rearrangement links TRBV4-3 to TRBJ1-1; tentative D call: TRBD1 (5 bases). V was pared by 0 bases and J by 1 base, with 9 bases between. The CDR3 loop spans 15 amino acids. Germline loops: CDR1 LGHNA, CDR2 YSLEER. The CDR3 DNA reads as TGCGCCAGCAGCCAAGATCAGAGGGGGAACACTGAAGCTTTCTTT. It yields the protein CASSQDQRGNTEAFF.